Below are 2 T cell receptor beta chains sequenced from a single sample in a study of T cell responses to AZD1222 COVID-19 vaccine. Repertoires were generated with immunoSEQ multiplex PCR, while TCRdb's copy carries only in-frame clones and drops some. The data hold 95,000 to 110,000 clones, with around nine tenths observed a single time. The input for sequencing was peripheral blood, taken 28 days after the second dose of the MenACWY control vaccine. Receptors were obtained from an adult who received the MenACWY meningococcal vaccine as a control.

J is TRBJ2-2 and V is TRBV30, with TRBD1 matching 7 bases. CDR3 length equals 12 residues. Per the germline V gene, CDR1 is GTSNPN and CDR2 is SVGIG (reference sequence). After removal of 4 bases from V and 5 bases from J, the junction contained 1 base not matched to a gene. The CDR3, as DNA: TGTGCCTGGACACAGGGGACCGGGGAGCTGTTTTTT. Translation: CAWTQGTGELFF. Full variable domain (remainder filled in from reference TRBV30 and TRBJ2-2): SQTIHQWPATLVQPVGSPLSLECTVEGTSNPNLYWYRQAAGRGLQLLFYSVGIGQISSEVPQNLSASRPQDRQFILSSKKLLLSDSGFYLCAWTQGTGELFFGEGSRLTVL.

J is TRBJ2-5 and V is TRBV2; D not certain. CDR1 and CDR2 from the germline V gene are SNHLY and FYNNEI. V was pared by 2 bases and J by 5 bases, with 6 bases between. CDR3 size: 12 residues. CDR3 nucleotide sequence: TGTGCCAGCAGTGAATTCACGGAGACCCAGTACTTC. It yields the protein CASSEFTETQYF. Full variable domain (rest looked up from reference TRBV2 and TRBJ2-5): EPEVTQTPSHQVTQMGQEVILRCVPISNHLYFYWYRQILGQKVEFLVSFYNNEISEKSEIFDDQFSVERPDGSNFTLKIRSTKLEDSAMYFCASSEFTETQYFGPGTRLLVL.